The 26 T cell receptor beta chains below were found in one sample sequenced in a study of OX40 agonist ivuxolimab in advanced cancers. Sequenced by immunoSEQ multiplex PCR; TCRdb stores in-frame clones only, minus some. Of tens of thousands of clones in the sample, around 90% were seen once. The sequences come from CD4+ or CD8+ T cells sorted from blood, collected in a trial of the OX40 agonist ivuxolimab. Source of these receptors: an adult with an advanced solid tumor such as melanoma, head and neck, liver or kidney cancer.

V is TRBV7-9 and J is TRBJ2-3; perhaps TRBD2 as D (6 bases). Germline V gives CDR1 SEHNR, CDR2 FQNEAQ (reference sequence). V was cut by 5 bases and J by 0 bases, with 15 bases left in between. The CDR3 is 16 amino acids. CDR3 nucleotides: TGTGCCAGCAGCCGTATTACTAGCCTCAGCACAGATACGCAGTATTTT. Its translation is CASSRITSLSTDTQYF.

This clone was seen once. The rearrangement links TRBV6-1 to TRBJ2-1, with D possibly matching TRBD2 (5 bases). The CDR3 covers 15 residues. Per the germline V gene, CDR1 is MNHNS and CDR2 is SASEGT. Trimming stripped 8 bases from V and 0 bases from J, with 14 bases between. The CDR3 DNA reads as TGTGCCAGCGGGTCTAGCCCAAGCTCCTACAATGAGCAGTTCTTC. Translation: CASGSSPSSYNEQFF.

The rearrangement joins TRBV10-1 to TRBJ2-7; D tentatively reads TRBD1 or TRBD2 (5 bases each). The germline V gene has CDR1 WNHNN and CDR2 SYGVQD (reference sequence). This CDR3 comprises 15 residues. V shed 7 bases and J shed 4 bases, with 20 bases lying between them. This CDR3 is CASNLLVGACYEQYF. The CDR3 DNA is TGCGCCAGCAATCTACTAGTAGGGGCCTGTTACGAGCAGTACTTC.

This clone was counted once. The chain employs TRBV5-1 and TRBJ2-5, with a tentative D call TRBD1 (6 bases). The germline V and J ends were trimmed by 0 bases and 7 bases, with 13 bases remaining between them. CDR3 length: 14 residues. From germline, CDR1 is SGHRS and CDR2 YFSETQ. CDR3 residues: CASSLDRVSGTQYF. The CDR3 nucleotides are TGCGCCAGCAGCTTGGACAGGGTATCTGGGACCCAGTACTTC.

The chain couples TRBV18 to TRBJ1-4; tentatively, D is TRBD1 (6 bases). The V end lost 10 bases, the J end lost 7 bases, and 13 bases lay between the germline ends. There are 12 residues in the CDR3. Germline values: CDR1 KGHSH, CDR2 LQKENI. The CDR3 spells CANRAGGEKLFF. The CDR3, as DNA: TGTGCCAACAGGGCAGGAGGTGAAAAACTGTTTTTT.

V gene TRBV7-8 combines with J gene TRBJ2-3, with D tentatively TRBD1 (6 bases). There are 12 residues in the CDR3. Trimming cost V 5 bases and J 12 bases, with 15 bases left between them. The V gene's germline CDR1 is SGHVS and CDR2 FQNEAQ. The CDR3 region has the DNA TGTGCCAGCAGCCCAACAGGGACCTATCAGTATTTT. It specifies CASSPTGTYQYF.

DNA for the CDR3: TGTGCCAGCAGCCCCCATAGACAGCCCTCAACTGAAGCTTTCTTT. It specifies CASSPHRQPSTEAFF. The chain joins TRBV11-3 to TRBJ1-1; perhaps TRBD1 as D (5 bases). There are 15 residues in the CDR3. V was cut by 5 bases and J by 5 bases, with 18 bases left in between. Germline CDR1 and CDR2: SGHNT and YENEEA.

The rearrangement links TRBV18 to TRBJ1-2; D not resolved. The CDR3 extends over 14 amino acids. The V gene's germline CDR1 is KGHSH and CDR2 LQKENI. V lost 0 bases and J 2 bases, leaving 7 bases between the germline ends. This chain's CDR3 is CASSPPVVNYGYTF. Written as DNA, the CDR3 is TGTGCCAGCTCACCACCGGTCGTAAACTATGGCTACACCTTC.

This rearrangement joins TRBV11-2 to TRBJ2-3, with 9 bases identical to TRBD2. Germline-derived CDR1 and CDR2 are SGHAT and FQNNGV. V shed 5 bases, J shed 0 bases, and the junction held 3 bases outside the gene matches. The CDR3 sequence is 15 residues long. The CDR3 loop reads CASSRTSGSTDTQYF. The CDR3 coding sequence is TGTGCCAGCAGCCGAACTAGCGGGAGCACAGATACGCAGTATTTT.

V gene TRBV19 combines with J gene TRBJ1-1; the D gene is possibly TRBD1 (5 bases). V shed 10 bases and J shed 0 bases, with 18 bases lying between them. CDR1 is LNHDA and CDR2 is SQIVND in the germline V gene (reference sequence). The CDR3 is 15 amino acids. As DNA, the CDR3 is TGTGCCATTAAAAAGGCGGCAGGGCTGAACACTGAAGCTTTCTTT. Amino acids: CAIKKAAGLNTEAFF.

As DNA, the CDR3 is TGTGCCAGCAGTCTGGCTAGCGGGAGGATCGACGAGCAGTACTTC. Protein sequence: CASSLASGRIDEQYF. The chain recombines TRBV6-5 with TRBJ2-5, with 11 bases that match TRBD2. The J call is doubtful: the DNA matches TRBJ2-7 better. The CDR3 is 15 residues long. Germline loops: CDR1 MNHEY, CDR2 SVGAGI.

The chain links TRBV21-1 to TRBJ2-5; the DNA was not compared with TRBD2, the D call given in the table. TRBV21-1 is reported as a pseudogene. The CDR3 contains 17 residues. CDR3 protein: CASSNTGLAGGEETQYF. CDR3 coding DNA: TGTGCCAGCAGCAACACGGGACTAGCGGGAGGAGAGGAGACCCAGTACTTC.

V is TRBV5-6 and J is TRBJ2-1; D gene uncertain. Germline CDR1 SGHDT, CDR2 YYEEEE. Trimming stripped 1 base from V and 10 bases from J, with 18 bases between. The CDR3 is 15 residues long. The CDR3 DNA sequence: TGTGCCAGCAGCTTGATTGTAGTCAACCCGCGGGAGCAGTTCTTC. Translating gives CASSLIVVNPREQFF.

The chain employs TRBV6-1 and TRBJ2-7, with D maybe TRBD1 (6 bases). The germline V gene encodes CDR1 MNHNS and CDR2 SASEGT. The CDR3 runs to 14 residues. Trimming removed 2 bases from V and 2 bases from J, with 10 bases in between. The CDR3, as DNA: TGTGCCAGCAGTGAAACAGGGAAGGCCTACGAGCAGTACTTC. Translating gives CASSETGKAYEQYF.

The V call is TRBV7-9, the J call TRBJ2-7; 13 bases align to TRBD2. This CDR3 has 17 residues. Trimming removed 5 bases from V and 2 bases from J; junction bases left unmatched: 9. The germline gives CDR1 SEHNR, CDR2 FQNEAQ (reference sequence). The CDR3 nucleotides read TGTGCCAGCAGCGCGCCGGGACTAGCGGGGTTCACCTACGAGCAGTACTTC. Protein product: CASSAPGLAGFTYEQYF.

The chain has TRBV5-1 and TRBJ2-3; no reliable D call. The V and J ends lost 4 bases and 4 bases respectively, with 13 bases between them. The CDR3 runs 14 residues. Germline V gene data show CDR1 as SGHRS and CDR2 as YFSETQ. The CDR3 is CASSPRTVADTQYF. The CDR3 DNA follows: TGCGCCAGCAGCCCGAGGACCGTGGCAGATACGCAGTATTTT.

This chain links TRBV6-5 with TRBJ1-5; 8 positions agree with TRBD1. The CDR3 runs to 15 residues. V was clipped by 6 bases and J by 2 bases; unmatched bases: 6. Germline V gene data show CDR1 as MNHEY and CDR2 as SVGAGI. The CDR3 nucleotides are TGTGCCAGCAGAGAAACAGGGGGAGGCAATCAGCCCCAGCATTTT. It specifies CASRETGGGNQPQHF.

J is TRBJ2-7 and V is TRBV5-5, with TRBD1 matching 9 bases. The V gene end was trimmed by 1 base and the J gene end by 4 bases; junction bases not matched to a gene: 6. Germline CDR1 reads SGHKS; CDR2 reads YYEKEE (reference sequence). CDR3 length: 15 residues. The CDR3 coding sequence is TGTGCCAGCAGCTTGAGGGGGACAGGGACTTACGAGCAGTACTTC. Translated, it gives CASSLRGTGTYEQYF.

This chain joins TRBV30 and TRBJ2-7; D gene uncertain. The V and J ends lost 1 base and 1 base respectively, with 8 bases between them. This CDR3 contains 13 residues. Looked up from germline, CDR1 is GTSNPN and CDR2 is SVGIG (reference sequence). The CDR3 region is CAWSGEGSYEQYF. CDR3 coding DNA: TGTGCCTGGAGTGGGGAAGGTTCCTACGAGCAGTACTTC.

The V gene is TRBV19, the J gene TRBJ2-1, with D possibly matching TRBD2 (9 bases). The CDR3 is 20 residues long. In germline, CDR1 is LNHDA, CDR2 SQIVND (reference sequence). Trimming pared 6 bases from V and 4 bases from J, leaving 31 bases between. CDR3 coding DNA: TGTGCCAGTAGCGACAGGGGTCCCCTTGGGGCGGGAGGGAGGTACAATGAGCAGTTCTTC. It translates to CASSDRGPLGAGGRYNEQFF. Complete variable domain (other parts from reference TRBV19 and TRBJ2-1): DGGITQSPKYLFRKEGQNVTLSCEQNLNHDAMYWYRQDPGQGLRLIYYSQIVNDFQKGDIAEGYSVSREKKESFPLTVTSAQKNPTAFYLCASSDRGPLGAGGRYNEQFFGPGTRLTVL.

This rearrangement joins TRBV11-3 to TRBJ2-1; 8 bases match TRBD2. The V gene's germline CDR1 is SGHNT and CDR2 YENEEA. The CDR3 is 16 amino acids. Unmatched junction bases numbered 11, after V lost 3 bases and J lost 7 bases. The CDR3 coding sequence is TGTGCCAGCAGCTTTGAGTCTGCGGGAGGTAGAAATGAGCAGTTCTTC. As protein: CASSFESAGGRNEQFF.

V gene TRBV7-9 combines with J gene TRBJ2-3, with unresolved D. Germline V lookup: CDR1 SEHNR, CDR2 FQNEAQ (reference sequence). Trimming took 5 bases from V and 0 from J, leaving 9 bases between them. This CDR3 has 14 residues. The CDR3 DNA is TGTGCCAGCAGCCGGTTCTCTAGCACAGATACGCAGTATTTT. As protein: CASSRFSSTDTQYF.

The chain has TRBV18 and TRBJ1-5; D not certain. The CDR3 runs 14 residues. Per the germline V gene, CDR1 is KGHSH and CDR2 is LQKENI. The V gene lost 4 bases and the J gene lost 2 bases, with 9 bases spanning the gap. CDR3 sequence reads: CASSRDRGNQPQHF. The DNA of the CDR3 is TGTGCCAGCTCACGAGACCGGGGCAATCAGCCCCAGCATTTT.

The gene calls are TRBV11-3 and TRBJ2-7; the D is unclear. The V and J ends lost 5 bases and 4 bases respectively, with 15 bases between them. Germline CDR1 is SGHNT and CDR2 is YENEEA. The CDR3 is 14 amino acids. The CDR3 nucleotides are TGTGCCAGCAGCGCCTCCTCAAAACGGTACGAGCAGTACTTC. It encodes CASSASSKRYEQYF.

CDR3 region: CASSYSGTGPVAFF. For the CDR3, the DNA is TGTGCCAGCAGTTACTCGGGGACAGGCCCGGTCGCTTTCTTT. This rearrangement joins TRBV6-5 to TRBJ1-1; the match to TRBD1 covers 8 bases. The J segment lost 11 bases and the V segment lost 0 bases, leaving 8 bases of the junction unmatched. This CDR3 has 14 residues. CDR1 MNHEY and CDR2 SVGAGI come from the germline V gene.

This chain links TRBV6-6 with TRBJ2-7; D tentatively reads TRBD1 or TRBD2 (5 bases each). Germline V gene lookup returns CDR1 MNHNY and CDR2 SVGAGI (reference sequence). Between the trimmed V and J ends, which lost 5 bases and 3 bases, there was a span of 20 bases. CDR3 length: 16 residues. CDR3 loop: CASSPPGPQNYYEQYF. The CDR3 nucleotides are TGTGCCAGCAGTCCTCCGGGACCACAAAATTACTACGAGCAGTACTTC.